This entry lists 16 T cell receptor beta chains sequenced from one sample in a study of cytomegalovirus exposure and HLA in healthy donors. Primers for the PCR totalled 60 Vbeta and 13 Jbeta. The data were produced by immunoSEQ multiplex PCR, yet TCRdb's version contains in-frame clones alone and is incomplete. The sample holds over 150,000 clones, roughly 76% seen once. The sequencing sample was made of PBMCs. The receptors were sampled from a man aged 55 to 70 in good health and CMV-seronegative.

The gene calls are TRBV15 and TRBJ2-2; 9 bases align to TRBD1. V trimming: 2 bases; J trimming: 5 bases; junction bases outside the gene matches: 3. Per germline, CDR1 LNHNV and CDR2 YYDKDF (reference sequence). The CDR3 length is 15 residues. CDR3 DNA sequence: TGTGCCACCAGCAGACCGGGACAGGGAACCGGGGAGCTGTTTTTT. Protein: CATSRPGQGTGELFF.

The chain joins TRBV7-9 to TRBJ2-3; the D gene is possibly TRBD2 (5 bases). CDR1 and CDR2 from the germline V gene are SEHNR and FQNEAQ (reference sequence). Trimming cost V 2 bases and J 3 bases, with 9 bases left between them. This CDR3 spans 14 amino acids. CDR3 amino acids: CASSLIGGTDTQYF. In DNA form, the CDR3 reads TGTGCCAGCAGCTTAATTGGCGGGACAGATACGCAGTATTTT. The full variable domain, rest sourced from reference TRBV7-9 and TRBJ2-3, is DTGVSQNPRHKITKRGQNVTFRCDPISEHNRLYWYRQTLGQGPEFLTYFQNEAQLEKSRLLSDRFSAERPKGSFSTLEIQRTEQGDSAMYLCASSLIGGTDTQYFGPGTRLTVL.

This clone was counted a few times. V is TRBV11-2 and J is TRBJ2-5; 7 bases align to TRBD1. Germline loops: CDR1 SGHAT, CDR2 FQNNGV. The CDR3 has 15 amino acids. After removal of 5 bases from V and 5 bases from J, the junction contained 11 bases not matched to a gene. The CDR3 loop is CASSRPGAGGETQYF. The CDR3 DNA sequence: TGTGCCAGCAGCCGCCCTGGGGCAGGGGGTGAGACCCAGTACTTC.

The sample holds one count of this clone. The V call is TRBV5-1, the J call TRBJ2-2; 11 positions agree with TRBD2. Trimming took 4 bases from V and 1 from J; bases not matched to a gene: 3. The CDR3 loop spans 16 amino acids. The germline V gene encodes CDR1 SGHRS and CDR2 YFSETQ. The CDR3 DNA reads TGCGCCAGCAGCATAGGGACTAGCGGGAACACCGGGGAGCTGTTTTTT. The encoded protein is CASSIGTSGNTGELFF.

This clone was counted once. The chain couples TRBV18 to TRBJ2-1; D is perhaps TRBD2 (6 bases). The V gene lost 1 base and the J gene lost 9 bases, with 22 bases spanning the gap. The germline gives CDR1 KGHSH, CDR2 LQKENI. This CDR3 comprises 17 residues. For the CDR3, the DNA is TGTGCCAGCTCACCACGTGGGCTCGGGAGCCAGGGAGGTGAGCAGTTCTTC. It translates to CASSPRGLGSQGGEQFF.

This clone was seen only once. This chain links TRBV7-9 with TRBJ1-5; possible D gene TRBD1, 6 bases. V dropped 5 bases and J dropped 6 bases, with 11 bases sitting between them. This CDR3 comprises 13 residues. Germline V lookup: CDR1 SEHNR, CDR2 FQNEAQ (reference sequence). CDR3 coding DNA: TGTGCCAGCAGCCCGACAGGTGGTCAGCCCCAGCATTTT. It is translated as CASSPTGGQPQHF.

The rearrangement joins TRBV5-6 to TRBJ2-5; 13 bases align to TRBD2. The germline gives CDR1 SGHDT, CDR2 YYEEEE. The junction had 2 bases not matched to a gene; V was cut back by 4 bases and J by 2 bases. The CDR3 totals 15 residues. This chain's CDR3 is CASSGLAGEQETQYF. The DNA of the CDR3 is TGTGCCAGCAGCGGACTAGCGGGAGAGCAAGAGACCCAGTACTTC.

This chain uses TRBV19 with TRBJ2-1, with 9 bases fitting TRBD2. CDR1 and CDR2 from the germline V gene are LNHDA and SQIVND (reference sequence). The CDR3 spans 14 residues. The trim removed 7 bases at V and 7 bases at J, leaving 8 bases unmatched. The CDR3 DNA reads TGTGCCAGTACCCCCATCAGCGGGAGGAATGAGCAGTTCTTC. Translation: CASTPISGRNEQFF.

This clone was seen a few times. The V call is TRBV7-9, the J call TRBJ2-5, with 9 nucleotides matching TRBD1. Matching the DNA end better, TRBJ2-7 makes the J call doubtful. The germline gives CDR1 SEHNR, CDR2 FQNEAQ (reference sequence). The CDR3 length is 14 residues. The chain's CDR3 is CASSPRTGAYEQYF. CDR3 DNA sequence: TGTGCCAGCAGCCCCAGGACAGGGGCCTACGAGCAGTACTTC.

This clone appeared a single time. The CDR3 DNA is TGTGCCAGCAGTGACGGGACAGGGGGAGATACGCAGTATTTT. Amino acid sequence: CASSDGTGGDTQYF. J is TRBJ2-3 and V is TRBV6-4, with 11 positions matching TRBD1. J was trimmed by 5 bases and V by 2 bases; bases with no gene match: 0. Germline V lookup: CDR1 MRHNA, CDR2 SNTAGT. The CDR3 length is 14 residues.

The rearrangement uses TRBV6-5 and TRBJ2-1; 10 nucleotides align to TRBD2. CDR1 is MNHEY and CDR2 is SVGAGI in the germline V gene. With 6 bases clipped from V and 9 bases from J, the junction kept 11 bases outside the gene matches. The CDR3 contains 15 residues. The CDR3 sequence: CASSHPSGGAGEQFF. CDR3 DNA: TGTGCCAGCAGCCATCCCAGCGGGGGGGCCGGTGAGCAGTTCTTC.

For this clone: Other DNA sequences from this sample encode an identical CDR3 as well. Here the CDR3 reads CASSLARADTQYF. For the CDR3, the DNA is TGTGCCAGCAGCTTAGCGCGTGCAGATACGCAGTATTTT. The chain couples TRBV7-2 to TRBJ2-3; D gene uncertain. Trimming took off 0 bases at V and 4 bases at J, with 5 bases between the two ends. Germline CDR1 SGHTA, CDR2 FQGNSA. The CDR3 covers 13 residues.

This chain links TRBV29-1 with TRBJ2-7, with TRBD2 matching 7 bases. This CDR3 is built from 14 residues. The V gene end was trimmed by 3 bases and the J gene end by 3 bases; junction bases not matched to a gene: 8. The germline V gene encodes CDR1 SQVTM and CDR2 ANQGSEA. The CDR3 DNA reads as TGCAGCGTTGAGCTTGCGGGAGACGGCTACGAGCAGTACTTC. It translates to CSVELAGDGYEQYF.

The CDR3 coding sequence is TGCGCCAGCAGGACACCACTCACCACAGGGACAGGGGATGAAAAACTGTTTTTT. Protein sequence: CASRTPLTTGTGDEKLFF. The chain recombines TRBV23-1 with TRBJ1-4, with TRBD1 matching 10 bases. TRBV23-1 qualifies as an ORF whose function is uncertain. This CDR3 has 18 amino acids. Trimming removed 6 bases from V and 6 bases from J; junction bases left unmatched: 16.

The chain couples TRBV30 to TRBJ1-4, with a possible D match to TRBD1 (6 bases). The CDR3 spans 13 residues. Germline assignment: CDR1 GTSNPN and CDR2 SVGIG (reference sequence). V shed 0 bases and J shed 8 bases, with 10 bases lying between them. The CDR3 loop reads CAWSVQGREKLFF. CDR3 coding DNA: TGTGCCTGGAGTGTACAGGGACGCGAAAAACTGTTTTTT. The entire variable domain, with the rest obtained from reference TRBV30 and TRBJ1-4, is as follows: SQTIHQWPATLVQPVGSPLSLECTVEGTSNPNLYWYRQAAGRGLQLLFYSVGIGQISSEVPQNLSASRPQDRQFILSSKKLLLSDSGFYLCAWSVQGREKLFFGSGTQLSVL.

This chain connects TRBV6-1 to TRBJ2-3; TRBD2 aligns across 7 bases. This CDR3 comprises 15 residues. Looked up from germline, CDR1 is MNHNS and CDR2 is SASEGT. V lost 1 base, J lost 3 bases, and 4 bases stayed unmatched. CDR3 DNA: TGTGCCAGCAGTGAAGTCCGGGGGGAGACAGATACGCAGTATTTT. This sequence encodes CASSEVRGETDTQYF.